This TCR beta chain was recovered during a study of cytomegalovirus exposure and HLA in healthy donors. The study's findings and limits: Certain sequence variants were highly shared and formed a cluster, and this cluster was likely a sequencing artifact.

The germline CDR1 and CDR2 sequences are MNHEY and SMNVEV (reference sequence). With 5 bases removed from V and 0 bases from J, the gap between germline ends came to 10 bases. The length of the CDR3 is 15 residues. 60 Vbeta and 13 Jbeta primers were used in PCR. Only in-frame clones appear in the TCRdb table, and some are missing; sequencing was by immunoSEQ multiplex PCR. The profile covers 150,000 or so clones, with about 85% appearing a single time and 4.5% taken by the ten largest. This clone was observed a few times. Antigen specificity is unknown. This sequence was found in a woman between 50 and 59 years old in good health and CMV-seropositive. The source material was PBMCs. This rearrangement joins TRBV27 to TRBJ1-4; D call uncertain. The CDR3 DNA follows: TGTGCCAGCAGTCCAACAGCTGCAACTAATGAAAAACTGTTTTTT. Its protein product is CASSPTAATNEKLFF.